Sequencing of this T cell receptor beta chain was carried out in a study of CD8 T cells in ankylosing spondylitis. There are 14 residues in the CDR3. With 0 bases removed from V and 4 bases from J, the gap between germline ends came to 10 bases. Looked up from germline, CDR1 is SGDLS and CDR2 is YYNGEE. On this clonotype itself: Antigen unknown.

Making use of molecular barcodes, quantitative 5'-RACE generated TCR beta libraries. One entry per CDR3 protein, called by TCRdb with MiXCR from the 5' RACE reads. The sample lists around 770,000 distinct CDR3 sequences; 10% to 15% were seen once. Findings of the study overall: Ankylosing spondylitis blood seemed to carry a telltale TCR beta motif made of under 10 highly homologous variants. Past studies reported some motif variants in reactive arthritis synovial fluid and blood.

The J gene is TRBJ1-1, the V gene TRBV9, with no clear D. This clonotype was sampled from a male donor with ankylosing spondylitis. Sequencing was done on a sample of blood, either unsorted or a sorted T cell fraction (not recorded which). This chain's CDR3 is CASSVDWGSTEAFF. The CDR3, as DNA: TGTGCCAGCAGCGTAGATTGGGGTAGCACTGAAGCTTTCTTT.